The next 14 T cell receptor beta chains were all read from a single sample in a study of blood T cell repertoires in COVID-19. This table comes from immunoSEQ multiplex PCR, and its TCRdb copy is limited to in-frame clones, with some not included. This repertoire shows some 11,000 clones, about nine tenths found once; its top ten account for about 28%. The source material was peripheral blood. These receptors all come from a woman in her 70s with active COVID-19.

The DNA for the CDR3 is TGTGCCAGCAGCTTGGCTAGGGCCAAAAACATTCAGTACTTC. This codes for CASSLARAKNIQYF. J is TRBJ2-4 and V is TRBV7-8; D is unclear. This CDR3 region has 14 residues. Germline loops: CDR1 SGHVS, CDR2 FQNEAQ. The V gene lost 3 bases and the J gene lost 1 base, with 7 bases spanning the gap.

This clone showed up just once. This chain connects TRBV7-9 to TRBJ2-5, with 8 bases identical to TRBD1. After removal of 5 bases from V and 2 bases from J, the junction contained 10 bases not matched to a gene. Germline assignment: CDR1 SEHNR and CDR2 FQNEAQ (reference sequence). This CDR3 has 16 residues. The CDR3 protein is CASSLSPGTGQETQYF. The CDR3, as DNA: TGTGCCAGCAGCCTGTCCCCCGGGACAGGTCAAGAGACCCAGTACTTC.

This clone was seen only a few times. V usage is TRBV5-6 and J usage is TRBJ2-7; D is possibly TRBD2 (5 bases). The CDR3 extends over 15 amino acids. In germline, CDR1 is SGHDT, CDR2 YYEEEE. Trimming shortened V by 0 bases and J by 0 bases, and 10 bases separated the two germline ends. The CDR3 loop reads CASSLDGMSSYEQYF. For the CDR3, the DNA is TGTGCCAGCAGCTTGGACGGGATGTCCTCCTACGAGCAGTACTTC.

J is TRBJ2-1 and V is TRBV9; 8 bases are shared with TRBD2. V lost 0 bases, J lost 4 bases, and 3 bases stayed unmatched. CDR1 and CDR2 (germline): SGDLS, YYNGEE. The CDR3 is 15 amino acids. CDR3 nucleotides: TGTGCCAGCAGCGTAGTTAGCGGGACATACAATGAGCAGTTCTTC. It codes for CASSVVSGTYNEQFF.

This sequence joins TRBV30 and TRBJ2-3, with 11 bases that match TRBD2. V lost 2 bases, J lost 3 bases, and 7 bases stayed unmatched. Germline V CDR1 and CDR2: GTSNPN, SVGIG (reference sequence). This CDR3 comprises 16 residues. CDR3 loop: CAWSRGLAGLTDTQYF. The CDR3 DNA is TGTGCCTGGAGTCGAGGACTAGCGGGCTTAACAGATACGCAGTATTTT.

The rearrangement links TRBV18 to TRBJ2-5; 8 bases line up with TRBD2. Germline values: CDR1 KGHSH, CDR2 LQKENI. V gave up 3 bases and J gave up 1 base; unmatched junction bases: 4. The CDR3 sequence is 15 residues long. Written as DNA, the CDR3 is TGTGCCAGCTCACCGCAGCGGGAGACCCAAGAGACCCAGTACTTC. Its translation: CASSPQRETQETQYF.

CDR3 DNA sequence: TGTGCCAGCTCACCAAGCGGGAGCCCCGGGGAGACCCAGTACTTC. It specifies CASSPSGSPGETQYF. This rearrangement joins TRBV18 to TRBJ2-5, with 8 bases fitting TRBD2. Germline trimming cut 2 bases from V and 5 bases from J; bases unmatched to any gene: 7. The CDR3 contains 15 residues. From germline, CDR1 is KGHSH and CDR2 LQKENI.

This sequence joins TRBV20-1 and TRBJ2-3; D uncertain. Looked up from germline, CDR1 is DFQATT and CDR2 is SNEGSKA (reference sequence). This CDR3 spans 11 amino acids. Written as DNA, the CDR3 is TGCAGCACTGTACGTGCTGATACGCAGTATTTT. Translated, it gives CSTVRADTQYF.

The chain couples TRBV24-1 to TRBJ2-5; 10 positions match TRBD2. V lost 2 bases and J lost 5; bases outside the gene matches: 10. The CDR3 loop spans 17 amino acids. Germline assignment: CDR1 KGHDR and CDR2 SFDVKD. The CDR3 reads CATSDSRPGLARETQYF. In DNA, the CDR3 is TGTGCCACCAGTGATTCTCGACCGGGACTAGCGAGGGAGACCCAGTACTTC.

The CDR3 reads CASTNPGSPSNEQFF. CDR3 DNA: TGTGCCAGTACTAATCCCGGGTCCCCTTCAAATGAGCAGTTCTTC. The rearrangement joins TRBV19 to TRBJ2-1; D unresolved. Germline V gene sequence: CDR1 LNHDA, CDR2 SQIVND (reference sequence). This CDR3 has 15 residues. V lost 7 bases and J 7 bases, leaving 20 bases between the germline ends.

The chain combines TRBV3-1 (or the pseudogene TRBV3-2) with TRBJ2-1; 7 positions agree with TRBD2. Losses at the gene ends were 0 bases for V and 10 bases for J; bases not matched to a gene: 3. Germline V gives CDR1 LGHDT, CDR2 YNNKEL (reference sequence). The CDR3 is made up of 13 amino acids. CDR3 coding DNA: TGTGCCAGCAGCCAAGATCTGGGGGGGGAGCAGTTCTTC. Amino acids: CASSQDLGGEQFF.

The chain couples TRBV4-1 to TRBJ1-5; weak D call: TRBD1 (5 bases). Per germline, CDR1 MGHRA and CDR2 YSYEKL. The CDR3 loop spans 16 amino acids. V dropped 1 base and J dropped 1 base, with 11 bases sitting between them. CDR3 region: CASSQGTKGSNQPQHF. CDR3 DNA sequence: TGCGCCAGCAGCCAAGGAACGAAGGGGAGCAATCAGCCCCAGCATTTT.

The chain joins TRBV2 to TRBJ2-1, with 12 bases that match TRBD1. V shed 7 bases and J 8 bases; nucleotides not matched to a gene: 6. This CDR3 is 14 amino acids long. The germline gives CDR1 SNHLY, CDR2 FYNNEI. CDR3 bases: TGTGCCAGCATAGGGACAGGGGGCTTGGATGAGCAGTTCTTC. It encodes CASIGTGGLDEQFF.

This clone was observed once. This chain joins TRBV7-2 and TRBJ2-6; 7 bases are a match to TRBD1. V was clipped by 1 base and J by 0 bases; unmatched bases: 6. Germline V gene sequence: CDR1 SGHTA, CDR2 FQGNSA. This CDR3 has 18 amino acids. The CDR3 DNA is TGTGCCAGCAGCTTAGACGGCAGGGGGAGCTCTGGGGCCAACGTCCTGACTTTC. This translates into CASSLDGRGSSGANVLTF.